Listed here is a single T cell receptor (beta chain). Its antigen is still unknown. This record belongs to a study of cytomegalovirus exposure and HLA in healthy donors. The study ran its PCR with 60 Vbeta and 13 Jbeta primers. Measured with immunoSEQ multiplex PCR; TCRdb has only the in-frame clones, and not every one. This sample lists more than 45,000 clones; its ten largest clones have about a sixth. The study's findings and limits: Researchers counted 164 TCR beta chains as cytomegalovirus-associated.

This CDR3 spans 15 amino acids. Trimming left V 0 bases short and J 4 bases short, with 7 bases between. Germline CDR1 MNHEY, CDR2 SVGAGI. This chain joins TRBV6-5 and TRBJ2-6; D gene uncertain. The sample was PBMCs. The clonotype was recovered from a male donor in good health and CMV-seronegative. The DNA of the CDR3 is TGTGCCAGCAGTTACTCGAGGTCAGGGGCCAACGTCCTGACTTTC. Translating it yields CASSYSRSGANVLTF.